This T cell receptor beta chain stems from a study of cytomegalovirus exposure and HLA in healthy donors (dated by TCRdb to 2017 to 2019). Concerning the study at large: An earlier analysis of 587 of the donors reported 276 Gb of sequence data and around 120 million unique TCR beta sequences obtained from around 180 million T cells. An early release covering roughly 600 HLA-typed donors comprised 250 to 350 gigabases of sequencing data and tens of millions of unique TCR sequences. Of the approximately 400 genotyped donors, approximately 83% fell in the genetic ancestry cluster associated with self-reported Caucasian donors. The study aimed to test whether cataloging public T cell receptors could reveal signatures of past pathogen exposure. Using immunosequencing, the study profiled T cell repertoires from about 620 subjects and related those repertoires to cytomegalovirus serostatus. Along with the approximately 650-subject first cohort, a separate validation cohort of over a hundred different subjects was used. To predict cytomegalovirus infection status, the study brought together high-throughput TCR immunosequencing, statistical association of individual TCRs with disease status, and machine learning. To study patterns of TCR occurrence, a later analysis re-analyzed previously published TCR beta repertoires from 700 or so donors and added high-resolution HLA genotyping. Rather than using new phenotypic data, the later analysis identified candidate immune exposures from TCR beta sequences and from how often those sequences occurred across donors. An earlier analysis of around 580 of the donors used high-throughput TCR beta sequencing to judge whether each TCR beta V gene segment behaved as functional or pseudogenic. Alongside the repertoire data, information on donor age, sex, ethnicity and CMV serostatus was compiled. In a later genetic analysis, genome-wide SNP genotypes for about 60% of the 666 donors were used, and that subset was treated as a discovery cohort. Every repertoire in the discovery cohort had been generated on one and the same sequencing platform. HLA typing included class I and class II loci at four-digit resolution. Typing coverage varied by locus: roughly 629-630 donors for A, B, C, DRB1 and DQB1; some 520 for DQA1; 606 for DPA1; more than 450 for DPB1. Because of strong linkage in the cohort, roughly 5 DR-DQ haplotypes were treated as single units for association and clustering. Among approximately 370 genotyped donors of the cohort, an average of around 250,000 unique TCR beta nucleotide sequences was sequenced per donor, of which about 20% were non-productive.

The paper as a whole reports these results and caveats: Correlated functional status among segregating V segments might reflect linkage disequilibrium, but an unknown experimental factor could not be ruled out. A later analysis found that TCR association rates varied across HLA loci, with DRB1 alleles showing the most associated TCRs and HLA-C alleles the fewest. The cohort was sequenced for TCR beta chains only, and without alpha or paired-chain data the features that could be detected were limited. In a later analysis, several top co-occurrence clusters were reported to appear linked to parvovirus B19, influenza, CMV and Epstein-Barr virus. A later genetic analysis reported fewer N-insertions in productive TCRs among donors in an Asian-associated ancestry cluster than the roughly 700-donor mean. The only immune exposure information available for the cohort was CMV serostatus. A further reported finding was that TCR beta sequences accurately predicted the HLA-A and HLA-B alleles for most subjects in the first cohort. While some public TCRs were present in many individuals, most TCR sequences turned up only very rarely across donors. Because HLA typing was unavailable for some donors at each locus, only the typed subset was used in association tests. In a later analysis, HLA-associated TCR beta chains were found to be more clonally expanded and to have lower generation probabilities than equally common non-associated chains. A few of the identified cytomegalovirus-associated TCR beta chains were confirmed in vitro to be specific for cytomegalovirus antigens. In both the original and validation cohorts, the classifier was reported to diagnose cytomegalovirus status with high specificity and sensitivity. Strong co-occurrence of HLA alleles, especially DR and DQ, made assigning TCR associations to individual alleles difficult. Specific HLA alleles were associated with around 18,000 TCR beta sequences at a false discovery rate of 0.05 in a later analysis. The 87-base-pair reads could not distinguish some IMGT-functional V segments, including TRBV6-2 and TRBV6-3, so those segments were excluded. In a later analysis, most CMV-associated TCR beta chains were found to appear HLA-restricted, with HLA associations seemingly driven largely by CMV exposure. The study gave a list of some 150 TCR beta chains associated with cytomegalovirus. A cluster of highly shared sequence variants was judged likely to be a technical artifact of the sequencing pipeline. Broadly in line with IMGT annotations, most TCR beta V segments showed up in productive rearrangements about 87% or about 30% of the time in an earlier analysis of 450 to 600 of the donors. Sequencing depth was assumed to be roughly uniform across donors in the presence/absence analyses, though that assumption may not hold. V-gene and J-gene trimming of TCR beta chains was associated with a missense DCLRE1C variant in a later genetic analysis, and the association was replicated in an independent cohort. Because counts were too low, approximately 15 rarely observed V segments, including chromosome 9 orphons, were excluded from the earlier analysis of 587 of the donors. The authors suggested that the approach could potentially be generalized to other disease states and immunological phenotypes.

About this clone: This clone's antigen is unknown.

Counted from cysteine to phenylalanine, this CDR3 has 14 amino acids. Only the CDR3 DNA is retained, 42 bases long and in frame from the first base. The germline ends are 5 bases apart after V is trimmed by 5 bases and J by 0 bases. The germline V gene sets CDR1 to SGHDN and CDR2 to FVKESK. The cohort comprised some 680 healthy bone marrow donors. At the time of sampling, every cohort member was nominally healthy, though immune exposures that went unrecorded were likely present. The donor tested CMV seronegative and was one of the 352 seronegative cohort members. A peripheral blood sample was provided by each donor, and peripheral blood mononuclear cells were used for TCR beta sequencing. The Qiagen DNeasy Blood Extraction Kit was used to extract genomic DNA from the blood cell samples. Library prep was done by the immunoSEQ multiplex PCR assay. For the multiplex PCR, a mixture combining 60 forward primers for TCR Vbeta segments and 13 reverse primers for TCR Jbeta segments was used. The CDR3 region of rearranged TCR beta genes was amplified from genomic DNA with a multiplex PCR assay. On the Illumina HiSeq System, the amplified TCR beta libraries were sequenced as 87-base-pair reads. Processing in the source paper ran as follows. A later analysis counted some 74 million unique TCR beta chains across the 640 or so repertoires, and approximately 11 million of these chains were shared by at least two donors. To remove PCR and sequencing errors, raw reads were error-corrected and collapsed into unique sequences using a nearest-neighbor algorithm that merged closely related sequences. V, D and J gene segments were assigned by aligning CDR3 sequences to IMGT reference sequences. Each retained sequence needed at least a six-nucleotide match to both a V gene segment and a J gene segment. A rearrangement counted as productive if the CDR3 had no stop codons and remained in frame with V and J, and every other rearrangement counted as non-productive. CDR3 was defined according to IMGT convention as the region running from the second conserved V-encoded cysteine to the conserved J-encoded phenylalanine. The earlier analysis of 500 to 600 of the donors excluded sequences that lacked an unambiguous match to a single V gene segment. In an earlier analysis of several hundred of the donors, V segments were called functional above 56.7% productive rearrangements and were called segregating when the between-donor standard deviation exceeded 5%. To diagnose cytomegalovirus status from the catalog of TCR beta chain sequences, a statistical classification framework was built. In a later analysis, V and J genes were assigned by comparing TCR nucleotide sequences against IMGT/GENE-DB human TR gene sequences. Using the TCRdist pipeline, a later analysis assigned CDR3 sequences along with most-parsimonious VDJ recombination scenarios. A later analysis defined each TCR beta chain by its CDR3 amino acid sequence plus V-gene family, and excluded reads lacking a unique V-gene family. To address suspected cross-contamination and a sequencing artifact, a later analysis removed approximately 590 highly shared, low-generation-probability nucleotide sequences. In a later analysis, a clonal expansion index for each public chain was calculated from normalized within-repertoire ranks of inferred template counts. A later analysis computed generation probabilities with a VDJ recombination model fitted to out-of-frame rearrangements, and checked the results against IGoR. In a later analysis, hypergeometric tests were used to score TCR-TCR, TCR-HLA and TCR-CMV co-occurrence, with a repertoire-size bias correction applied to TCR pairs. In a later analysis, false discovery rates were estimated by permuting HLA or CMV assignments 20 times. In a later analysis, co-occurring TCRs were grouped with DBSCAN, and TCRdist sequence similarity was added when clustering was performed within HLA-allele-positive subsets. For co-occurrence clustering, repertoires with fewer than 30,000 or more than 120,000 public chains were excluded, along with 4 to 6 repertoires with anomalous nucleotide sharing. Here the immuneACCESS table is served through TCRdb, limited to in-frame sequences with V and J called. Missing clones are a known gap in these copies; in checked studies unresolved V genes cover under half, and the rest lacks a known reason. V and J calls and clone size are those listed in that table; D and trimming were worked out from the DNA. This sample's clone table shows 150,000 to 200,000 clones. In total, the top ten clones hold approximately 6.4% of the sample.

Sequencing input: PBMCs. The receptor comes from a man younger than 45 in good health and CMV-seronegative. This receptor chain uses TRBV14 and TRBJ2-6; a weak D assignment points to TRBD1 (5 bases agree). At the DNA level, the sequence is TGTGCCAGCAGCGACAGCTCTGGGGCCAACGTCCTGACTTTC. Translated, it reads CASSDSSGANVLTF.